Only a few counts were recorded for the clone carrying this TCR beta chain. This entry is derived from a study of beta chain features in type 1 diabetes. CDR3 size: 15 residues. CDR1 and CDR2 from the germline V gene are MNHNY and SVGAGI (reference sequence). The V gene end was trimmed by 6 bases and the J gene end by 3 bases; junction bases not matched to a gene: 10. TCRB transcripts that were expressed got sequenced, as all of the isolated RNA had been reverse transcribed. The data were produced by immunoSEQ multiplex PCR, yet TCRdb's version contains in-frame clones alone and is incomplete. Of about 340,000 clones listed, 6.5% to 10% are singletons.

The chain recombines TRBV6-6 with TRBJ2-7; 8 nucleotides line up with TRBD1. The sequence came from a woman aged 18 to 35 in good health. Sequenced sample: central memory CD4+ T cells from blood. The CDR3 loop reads CASSLNPGQDYEQYF. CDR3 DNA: TGTGCCAGCAGCTTAAACCCGGGACAGGACTACGAGCAGTACTTC.